The sequence of this T cell receptor beta chain was determined in a study of blood T cell repertoires in COVID-19. Study overall: Whether acute or convalescent, the COVID-19 samples came from the United States, Italy and Spain. PBMCs, B-cell-depleted T cells, or T cells were the source of the cDNA or gDNA that made up the material.

Germline V gene data show CDR1 as MRHNA and CDR2 as SNTAGT. CDR3 length: 14 residues. The V segment lost 8 bases and the J segment 5 bases; nucleotides outside the gene matches: 11. Original processing notes: Reference gene primer amplification yielded estimated nucleated cell counts. The assay was immunoSEQ multiplex PCR, and TCRdb's table has in-frame clones only and misses some. That table is the source of V, J and clone size, and D and trimming were worked out from the DNA. The sample holds tens of thousands of clones, around 88% seen once. The clonotype was recovered from a woman older than 75 with acute or convalescent COVID-19. The source material was peripheral blood. This chain connects TRBV6-4 to TRBJ1-2, with 7 nucleotides matching TRBD1. The CDR3 bases are TGTGCCAGCGAGGACAGGTGGCGTAGGTATGGCTACACCTTC. This encodes CASEDRWRRYGYTF.